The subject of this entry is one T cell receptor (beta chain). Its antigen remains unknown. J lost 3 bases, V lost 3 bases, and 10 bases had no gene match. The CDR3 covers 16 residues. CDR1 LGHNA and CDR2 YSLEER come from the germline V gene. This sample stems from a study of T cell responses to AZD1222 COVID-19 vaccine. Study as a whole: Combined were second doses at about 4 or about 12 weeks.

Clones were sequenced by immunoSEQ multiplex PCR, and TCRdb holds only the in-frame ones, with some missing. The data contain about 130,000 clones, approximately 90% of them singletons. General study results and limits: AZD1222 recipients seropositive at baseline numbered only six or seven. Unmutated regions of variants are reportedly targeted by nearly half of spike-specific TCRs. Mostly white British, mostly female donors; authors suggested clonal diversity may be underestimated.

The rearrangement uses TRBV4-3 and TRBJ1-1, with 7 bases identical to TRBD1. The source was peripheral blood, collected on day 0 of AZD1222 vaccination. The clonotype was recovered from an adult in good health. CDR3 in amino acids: CASSQMGLDRDTEAFF. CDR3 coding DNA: TGCGCCAGCAGCCAGATGGGTCTAGACAGGGACACTGAAGCTTTCTTT.